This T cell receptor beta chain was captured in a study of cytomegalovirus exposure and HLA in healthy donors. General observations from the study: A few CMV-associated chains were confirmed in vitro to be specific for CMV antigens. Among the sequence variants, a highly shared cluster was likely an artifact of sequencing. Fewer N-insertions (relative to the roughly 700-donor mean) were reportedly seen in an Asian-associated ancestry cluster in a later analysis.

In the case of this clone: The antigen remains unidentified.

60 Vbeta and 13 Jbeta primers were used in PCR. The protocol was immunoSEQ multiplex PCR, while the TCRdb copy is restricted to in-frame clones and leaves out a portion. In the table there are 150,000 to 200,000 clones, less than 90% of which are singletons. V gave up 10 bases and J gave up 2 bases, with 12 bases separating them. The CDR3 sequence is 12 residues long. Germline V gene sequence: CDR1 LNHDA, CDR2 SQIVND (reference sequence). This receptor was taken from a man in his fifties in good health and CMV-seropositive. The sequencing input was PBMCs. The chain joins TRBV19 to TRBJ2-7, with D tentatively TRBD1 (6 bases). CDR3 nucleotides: TGTGCCACCAGACAGGCACCCTACGAGCAGTACTTC. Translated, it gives CATRQAPYEQYF.